This T cell receptor beta chain stems from a study of CD8 T cells in Susac syndrome. Negative isolation was used for CD8+ and CD4+ T cells, and FACS enrichment was applied to TEMRA cells. The germline V and J ends were trimmed by 2 bases and 8 bases, with 21 bases remaining between them. Germline CDR1 and CDR2: SQVTM and ANQGSEA. The CDR3 has 15 amino acids. cDNA came from approximately 0.5 to 1 ug RNA primed by random hexamers. TCRdb re-analysed the immunoSEQ multiplex PCR reads in MiXCR, keeping a single row per CDR3 protein. The table has 170,000 or so distinct CDR3 sequences, around 95% seen once.

The chain links TRBV29-1 to TRBJ1-2; maybe TRBD1 (6 bases). The origin of this receptor is a human donor with multiple sclerosis. Material: CD8+ T cells from PBMCs. CDR3 nucleotides: TGCAGCGTTGAACGAGAGGTCAGGGGTGCCTCAGGCTACACCTTC. Protein product: CSVEREVRGASGYTF. The whole variable domain, remainder taken from reference TRBV29-1 and TRBJ1-2, is SAVISQKPSRDICQRGTSLTIQCQVDSQVTMMFWYRQQPGQSLTLIATANQGSEATYESGFVIDKFPISRPNLTFSTLTVSNMSPEDSSIYLCSVEREVRGASGYTFGSGTRLTVV.